These 20 T cell receptor beta chains share one sample of origin, sequenced in a study of T cells after yellow fever vaccination. A single record per CDR3 protein comes from TCRdb applying MiXCR to the 5' RACE reads. This table holds 500,000 to 700,000 distinct CDR3 sequences, under 25% found once. Source: PBMCs, taken 15 days after the yellow fever booster vaccination. The receptors originated from a man aged 25 to 40 who received the YFV17D yellow fever vaccine.

This clonotype was seen only a few times. The gene calls are TRBV30 and TRBJ1-3; D not certain. V dropped 3 bases and J dropped 0 bases, with 6 bases sitting between them. The CDR3 runs to 13 residues. Germline values: CDR1 GTSNPN, CDR2 SVGIG (reference sequence). In DNA form, the CDR3 reads TGTGCCTGGAGCTTGGCCTCTGGAAACACCATATATTTT. Translating it yields CAWSLASGNTIYF.

This clonotype has a handful of counts. CDR3 in DNA: TGTGCCTGGAGTGTACTAGCGGGAAGTGGTACGCAGTATTTT. Translated: CAWSVLAGSGTQYF. V and J are TRBV30 and TRBJ2-3, with 10 bases identical to TRBD2. This CDR3 has 14 residues. CDR1 is GTSNPN, CDR2 SVGIG, per germline (reference sequence). Losses at the gene ends were 0 bases for V and 8 bases for J; bases not matched to a gene: 5.

The chain has TRBV29-1 and TRBJ2-1; D is possibly TRBD2 (5 bases). The CDR3 is 16 amino acids. Between the trimmed V and J ends, which lost 0 bases and 0 bases, there was a span of 12 bases. Germline lookup yields CDR1 SQVTM and CDR2 ANQGSEA. In DNA, the CDR3 is TGCAGCGTTGAAGACCCAGCGGTTAGCTCCTACAATGAGCAGTTCTTC. It translates to CSVEDPAVSSYNEQFF.

The sample holds a few counts of this clonotype. The V and J genes are TRBV5-6 and TRBJ2-1, with D hard to call. The CDR3 is 15 residues long. The germline CDR1 and CDR2 sequences are SGHDT and YYEEEE. V was pared by 0 bases and J by 5 bases, with 12 bases between. CDR3 DNA sequence: TGTGCCAGCAGCTTGGGATCCATAAGGGACAATGAGCAGTTCTTC. This gives the protein CASSLGSIRDNEQFF.

This clonotype showed up just a few times. V gene TRBV29-1 combines with J gene TRBJ2-7; D might be TRBD1 or TRBD2, each matching 6 bases. The germline CDR1 and CDR2 sequences are SQVTM and ANQGSEA. The CDR3 is made up of 13 amino acids. V was pared by 4 bases and J by 6 bases, with 16 bases between. The CDR3 spells CSVGWDRGLEQYF. CDR3 in DNA: TGCAGCGTTGGTTGGGACCGGGGGCTCGAGCAGTACTTC.

The chain links TRBV14 to TRBJ2-5; 15 positions match TRBD2. This CDR3 region has 17 residues. In germline, CDR1 is SGHDN, CDR2 FVKESK. The junction had 10 bases not matched to a gene; V was cut back by 4 bases and J by 7 bases. For the CDR3, the DNA is TGTGCCAGCAGCCGGATCGTACTGGGACTAGCGGGAGGGACCCAGTACTTC. It specifies CASSRIVLGLAGGTQYF.

The sample holds many counts of this clonotype. The J gene is TRBJ2-2, the V gene TRBV7-2; the D is unclear. Germline lookup yields CDR1 SGHTA and CDR2 FQGNSA. The V and J ends lost 1 base and 6 bases respectively, with 9 bases between them. The CDR3 loop spans 14 amino acids. The CDR3 sequence is CASSLDFVPGELFF. The CDR3 DNA is TGTGCCAGCAGCTTAGATTTCGTACCCGGGGAGCTGTTTTTT.

This clonotype was observed a few times. The V call is TRBV10-2, the J call TRBJ2-5; D is possibly TRBD1 or TRBD2 (5 bases each). This CDR3 region has 19 residues. Germline V lookup: CDR1 WSHSY, CDR2 SAAADI. V dropped 10 bases and J dropped 1 base, with 31 bases sitting between them. The CDR3, as DNA: TGCGCCACCAAGCCCTTGGCAGGGAGTTATGGGACCGCCCAAGAGACCCAGTACTTC. Protein: CATKPLAGSYGTAQETQYF.

Note on this clonotype: The junction differs from germline at one of its ends, possibly a read error. The V gene is TRBV5-4, the J gene TRBJ2-3, with 10 bases that match TRBD2. The CDR3 loop spans 16 amino acids. Germline-derived CDR1 and CDR2 are SGHNT and YYREEE (reference sequence). CDR3 DNA: TGTGCCAGCAGCTTCCGACTAGCGGGTAACACAGGTACGCAGTATTTT. Translating it yields CASSFRLAGNTGTQYF.

This rearrangement joins TRBV19 to TRBJ1-5; D gene ambiguous. V lost 0 bases and J lost 8, with 8 bases in between. Germline CDR1 is LNHDA and CDR2 is SQIVND (reference sequence). The CDR3 covers 13 residues. The CDR3 loop is CASSIESGKPQHF. The CDR3, as DNA: TGTGCCAGTAGTATAGAATCGGGAAAGCCCCAGCATTTT.

This clonotype was seen a few times. The chain combines TRBV20-1 with TRBJ1-2, with D unclear. The CDR3 covers 14 residues. With 3 bases removed from V and 0 bases from J, the gap between germline ends came to 11 bases. Germline CDR1 and CDR2: DFQATT and SNEGSKA (reference sequence). The CDR3 coding sequence is TGCAGTGCTAGTCCGGCCCGAGCTAACTATGGCTACACCTTC. It codes for CSASPARANYGYTF.

The rearrangement joins TRBV10-3 to TRBJ2-1; 9 nucleotides agree with TRBD2. After removal of 0 bases from V and 5 bases from J, the junction contained 2 bases not matched to a gene. The CDR3 sequence is 15 residues long. The germline gives CDR1 ENHRY, CDR2 SYGVKD. Here the CDR3 DNA reads TGTGCCATCAGTGAGTCCCCTAGCGGGGACAATGAGCAGTTCTTC. Amino acid sequence: CAISESPSGDNEQFF.

CDR3 sequence: CSGLGQVVTDTQYF. The DNA of the CDR3 is TGCAGCGGTCTGGGCCAGGTAGTCACAGATACGCAGTATTTT. This chain links TRBV29-1 with TRBJ2-3; unclear D gene. CDR3 size: 14 residues. V was cut by 7 bases and J by 2 bases, with 16 bases left in between. Germline V gene sequence: CDR1 SQVTM, CDR2 ANQGSEA.

This clonotype was picked up a small number of times. The CDR3 region has the DNA TGTGCCAGCACCTTACATTCGGAGGTTGAGCAGTTCTTC. The encoded protein is CASTLHSEVEQFF. The V and J genes are TRBV9 and TRBJ2-1; the D gene is possibly TRBD2 (5 bases). CDR1 and CDR2 (germline): SGDLS, YYNGEE. Trimming took off 6 bases at V and 9 bases at J, with 16 bases between the two ends. The CDR3 spans 13 residues.

The chain recombines TRBV11-2 with TRBJ2-5; no reliable D call. Deletions cut 0 bases from V and 4 bases from J, with 21 bases between. The CDR3 runs 18 residues. The germline V gene encodes CDR1 SGHAT and CDR2 FQNNGV. DNA of the CDR3: TGTGCCAGCAGCTTAGATATCGGTTGGGATTCGTTCTTAGAGACCCAGTACTTC. This encodes CASSLDIGWDSFLETQYF.

The chain couples TRBV12-3 or TRBV12-4 to TRBJ2-3; tentative D call: TRBD1 (5 bases). The CDR3 is 13 amino acids. Trimming took off 8 bases at V and 6 bases at J, with 15 bases between the two ends. The CDR3: CASETHAGDTQYF. The DNA of the CDR3 is TGTGCCAGCGAAACGCACGCAGGGGATACGCAGTATTTT.

This clonotype appeared once. V gene TRBV7-9 combines with J gene TRBJ2-3, with 7 bases fitting TRBD1. Germline CDR1 and CDR2: SEHNR and FQNEAQ (reference sequence). The CDR3 covers 12 residues. Trimming cost V 6 bases and J 4 bases; bases outside gene matches: 1. CDR3 coding DNA: TGTGCCAGCAGGCAGGGGGCAGATACGCAGTATTTT. Its protein is CASRQGADTQYF.

This clonotype was seen only a few times. The chain combines TRBV7-2 with TRBJ1-5, with TRBD1 as a possible D gene (6 bases). The V end was cut by 5 bases, the J end by 4 bases, with 12 bases between. This CDR3 has 14 amino acids. CDR1 and CDR2 (germline): SGHTA, FQGNSA. Here the CDR3 DNA reads TGTGCCAGCAGCCCGAAGGGGGGGAATCAGCCCCAGCATTTT. Translation: CASSPKGGNQPQHF.

In its sample, this clonotype was seen a few times. This chain links TRBV6-2 or TRBV6-3 with TRBJ2-7, with 8 bases aligning to TRBD1. V shed 2 bases, J shed 5 bases, and the junction held 5 bases outside the gene matches. The CDR3 spans 14 residues. The germline V gene has CDR1 MNHEY and CDR2 SVGEGT. The CDR3, as DNA: TGTGCCAGCAGTTACGGGACAGGTCCCCACGAGCAGTACTTC. As protein: CASSYGTGPHEQYF.

There are a few counts of this clonotype. The chain uses TRBV4-1 and TRBJ2-7; 13 nucleotides align to TRBD2. CDR3 size: 17 residues. Germline V gene sequence: CDR1 MGHRA, CDR2 YSYEKL. The ends lost 1 base at V and 4 bases at J; junction bases unmatched: 7. The CDR3 reads CASSQVGLAGTRYEQYF. DNA for the CDR3: TGCGCCAGCAGCCAAGTGGGACTAGCGGGAACGAGGTACGAGCAGTACTTC.